Shown below are 32 T cell receptor beta chains from a single sample sequenced in a study of CD8+CD57+ T cells in acquired aplastic anemia. The template used for profiling TCR beta VDJ and CDR3 was genomic DNA. TCRdb called the reads again in MiXCR, with one record for every CDR3 protein. Of approximately 470,000 distinct CDR3 sequences detected, less than 35% appear once; the ten largest clones hold 0.8% to 0.85%. Patients who underwent sequencing had shown CD8+CD57+ cell expansion by flow cytometry. Sequencing was performed on sorted CD4+, CD8+, or CD8+CD57+ T cells (not recorded which) from PBMCs. These receptors were collected from a human donor with aplastic anemia.

This chain joins TRBV27 and TRBJ1-3; D is unclear. The germline CDR1 and CDR2 sequences are MNHEY and SMNVEV (reference sequence). The V end was cut by 0 bases, the J end by 2 bases, with 17 bases between. CDR3 size: 18 residues. The CDR3 nucleotides read TGTGCCAGCAGTTTATCCCCATCGGGGAGGTTAGCTGGAAACACCATATATTTT. It yields the protein CASSLSPSGRLAGNTIYF.

This clonotype was seen only a few times. V and J are TRBV2 and TRBJ2-5, with a weak D call TRBD1 (5 bases). The CDR3 extends over 17 amino acids. Trimming left V 1 base short and J 4 bases short, with 19 bases between. Germline CDR1 SNHLY, CDR2 FYNNEI. In DNA form, the CDR3 reads TGTGCCAGCAGTGAAGATCGAAGTTTGGCCAGGGTAGAGACCCAGTACTTC. This codes for CASSEDRSLARVETQYF.

V gene TRBV20-1 combines with J gene TRBJ1-6; 10 nucleotides line up with TRBD1. Germline CDR1 DFQATT, CDR2 SNEGSKA (reference sequence). The CDR3 sequence is 15 residues long. The V segment lost 0 bases and the J segment 9 bases; nucleotides outside the gene matches: 5. The DNA of the CDR3 is TGCAGTGCTAGAGATCAAAGGACAGGGGGTTCACCCCTCCACTTT. This encodes CSARDQRTGGSPLHF.

The chain couples TRBV7-3 to TRBJ2-5, with D perhaps TRBD1 (5 bases). Germline values: CDR1 SGHTA, CDR2 FQGTGA. The V end was cut by 1 base, the J end by 5 bases, with 11 bases between. CDR3 size: 14 residues. The CDR3 protein is CASSLMAGSETQYF. The CDR3 bases are TGTGCCAGCAGCTTAATGGCAGGGTCGGAGACCCAGTACTTC.

This clonotype appeared a few times. The genes are TRBV9 and TRBJ1-1, with 10 bases that match TRBD1. The CDR3 is 12 residues long. The V gene's germline CDR1 is SGDLS and CDR2 YYNGEE. The V and J ends lost 7 bases and 6 bases, in that order; junction bases with no gene match: 3. This CDR3 reads CASGQGDAEAFF. The CDR3 nucleotides are TGTGCCAGCGGACAGGGGGACGCTGAAGCTTTCTTT. Supplemented by reference TRBV9 and TRBJ1-1, the full variable domain reads DSGVTQTPKHLITATGQRVTLRCSPRSGDLSVYWYQQSLDQGLQFLIQYYNGEERAKGNILERFSAQQFPDLHSELNLSSLELGDSALYFCASGQGDAEAFFGQGTRLTVV.

The rearrangement joins TRBV7-9 to TRBJ1-1, with a possible D match to TRBD1 (6 bases). Germline V lookup: CDR1 SEHNR, CDR2 FQNEAQ (reference sequence). V was pared by 3 bases and J by 4 bases, with 9 bases between. The CDR3 is 13 residues long. The CDR3 here is CASSFTGSTEAFF. The CDR3 nucleotides read TGTGCCAGCAGCTTCACAGGGAGCACTGAAGCTTTCTTT.

This clonotype was counted at least ten times. This sequence joins TRBV10-1 and TRBJ2-5; 13 bases are a match to TRBD2. CDR1 is WNHNN and CDR2 is SYGVQD in the germline V gene (reference sequence). CDR3 size: 16 residues. V was clipped by 4 bases and J by 5 bases; unmatched bases: 7. CDR3: CASSAGTSGIVETQYF. CDR3 bases: TGCGCCAGCAGTGCAGGGACTAGCGGGATCGTGGAGACCCAGTACTTC.

Points on this clonotype: This may arise from a read error, as a much more abundant clone is one base away. V usage is TRBV19 and J usage is TRBJ1-1, with D unclear. V was shortened by 10 bases and J by 10 bases, with 19 bases between the two germline ends. Germline values: CDR1 LNHDA, CDR2 SQIVND (reference sequence). The CDR3 runs to 12 residues. CDR3 loop: CAIFQGSPSAFF. DNA of the CDR3: TGTGCCATCTTCCAAGGGTCCCCGTCAGCTTTCTTT. The full variable domain, in which reference TRBV19 and TRBJ1-1 provide the parts outside the CDR3, is DGGITQSPKYLFRKEGQNVTLSCEQNLNHDAMYWYRQDPGQGLRLIYYSQIVNDFQKGDIAEGYSVSREKKESFPLTVTSAQKNPTAFYLCAIFQGSPSAFFGQGTRLTVV.

The sample holds a few counts of this clonotype. V and J are TRBV11-1 and TRBJ2-1, with no clear D. The CDR3 has 14 amino acids. V dropped 6 bases and J dropped 7 bases, with 16 bases sitting between them. The germline V gene encodes CDR1 SGHAT and CDR2 FQDESV (reference sequence). The CDR3 sequence is CASRPGPPVNEQFF. The CDR3 nucleotides are TGTGCCAGCAGACCGGGCCCCCCGGTAAATGAGCAGTTCTTC. The full variable domain, in which reference TRBV11-1 and TRBJ2-1 provide the parts outside the CDR3, is EAEVAQSPRYKITEKSQAVAFWCDPISGHATLYWYRQILGQGPELLVQFQDESVVDDSQLPKDRFSAERLKGVDSTLKIQPAELGDSAMYLCASRPGPPVNEQFFGPGTRLTVL.

The rearrangement uses TRBV7-9 and TRBJ2-5; D remains unclear. Germline assignment: CDR1 SEHNR and CDR2 FQNEAQ (reference sequence). V was pared by 4 bases and J by 5 bases, with 14 bases between. The CDR3 length is 14 residues. Here the CDR3 reads CASSSRTSGETQYF. DNA for the CDR3: TGTGCCAGCAGCTCCAGGACCTCAGGCGAGACCCAGTACTTC.

A few counts support this clonotype. This chain links TRBV20-1 with TRBJ2-1; 7 bases align to TRBD2. Germline-derived CDR1 and CDR2 are DFQATT and SNEGSKA (reference sequence). The CDR3 loop spans 15 amino acids. With V trimmed by 1 base and J by 5 bases, 8 bases remained unmatched. CDR3 residues: CSARVMASGNNEQFF. The CDR3 region has the DNA TGCAGTGCTAGAGTGATGGCTAGCGGAAACAATGAGCAGTTCTTC.

There are a few counts of this clonotype. The chain combines TRBV15 with TRBJ1-2; D not resolved. Germline V gene data show CDR1 as LNHNV and CDR2 as YYDKDF (reference sequence). This CDR3 comprises 13 residues. The germline V and J ends were trimmed by 1 base and 6 bases, with 9 bases remaining between them. CDR3 nucleotides: TGTGCCACCAGCAGAGCACCAGTTGATGGCTACACCTTC. This codes for CATSRAPVDGYTF.

This clonotype was observed at least ten times. This chain joins TRBV20-1 and TRBJ2-7; D remains ambiguous. Trimming took 3 bases from V and 5 from J, leaving 14 bases between them. The CDR3 covers 13 residues. Germline V CDR1 and CDR2: DFQATT, SNEGSKA (reference sequence). The CDR3 nucleotides are TGCAGTGCTAGGTTCATGAAACGCCACGAGCAGTACTTC. This encodes CSARFMKRHEQYF.

This clonotype showed up just a few times. The rearrangement links TRBV7-9 to TRBJ2-7, with D possibly called TRBD1 or TRBD2 (5 bases each). V gave up 6 bases and J gave up 6 bases, with 21 bases separating them. From germline, CDR1 is SEHNR and CDR2 FQNEAQ (reference sequence). This CDR3 is 15 amino acids long. The CDR3 sequence is CASSLEGTGKGEQYF. CDR3 in DNA: TGTGCCAGCAGTCTAGAAGGGACGGGGAAGGGCGAGCAGTACTTC.

This clonotype was recorded at least ten times. This chain links TRBV10-3 with TRBJ1-4, with 8 bases matching TRBD1. The CDR3 totals 13 residues. Trimming at V came to 3 bases and at J to 10 bases, leaving 4 bases not matched to a gene. Germline-derived CDR1 and CDR2 are ENHRY and SYGVKD. The CDR3 nucleotides read TGTGCCATCAGTGACCCCGACAGGGGAAAACTGTTTTTT. Translation gives CAISDPDRGKLFF.

This clonotype was detected ten times or more. The chain combines TRBV15 with TRBJ1-1; D is perhaps TRBD1 (5 bases). V dropped 1 base and J dropped 4 bases, with 13 bases sitting between them. Per germline, CDR1 LNHNV and CDR2 YYDKDF (reference sequence). The CDR3 is 15 residues long. DNA for the CDR3: TGTGCCACCAGCAGAGTGACGGGGGGAAGCACTGAAGCTTTCTTT. The encoded protein is CATSRVTGGSTEAFF.

This chain uses TRBV29-1 with TRBJ1-6, with D possibly TRBD1 on 6 matching bases. The CDR3 has 13 residues. The germline gives CDR1 SQVTM, CDR2 ANQGSEA. As DNA, the CDR3 is TGCATCGGGGGGCTGGGTTATAATTCACCCCTCCACTTT. Translating it yields CIGGLGYNSPLHF.

In its sample, this clonotype was seen a few times. The chain carries TRBV12-3 or TRBV12-4 and TRBJ1-2, with 8 bases fitting TRBD1. This CDR3 is built from 17 residues. The ends lost 5 bases at V and 2 bases at J; junction bases unmatched: 13. In DNA, the CDR3 is TGTGCCAGCAGTCCCCCAATTGTAACAGGGGGGAACTATGGCTACACCTTC. Residues: CASSPPIVTGGNYGYTF.

V and J are TRBV12-3 or TRBV12-4 and TRBJ2-5, with D perhaps TRBD2 (7 bases). This CDR3 has 15 amino acids. The ends were cut back, 3 bases at V and 11 bases at J, with 22 bases in the middle. The CDR3 sequence: CASSFGGGAYNEQYF. The CDR3 DNA reads as TGTGCCAGCAGTTTCGGAGGGGGGGCCTACAATGAGCAGTACTTC.

In its sample, this clonotype was seen many times. V usage is TRBV9 and J usage is TRBJ2-3; D may be TRBD1 (5 bases). CDR1 is SGDLS and CDR2 is YYNGEE in the germline V gene. V was shortened by 2 bases and J by 4 bases, with 11 bases between the two germline ends. This CDR3 is built from 14 residues. CDR3 DNA: TGTGCCAGCAGCGTCACCCCAGGGCCAGATACGCAGTATTTT. Translating gives CASSVTPGPDTQYF.

This chain joins TRBV10-1 and TRBJ1-5; TRBD1 is a possible D gene (5 bases). V lost 3 bases and J 14 bases, leaving 14 bases between the germline ends. The CDR3 loop spans 12 amino acids. Per germline, CDR1 WNHNN and CDR2 SYGVQD (reference sequence). DNA of the CDR3: TGCGCCAGCAGTGAATACGACAGCTACGAGCATTTT. This codes for CASSEYDSYEHF.

The rearrangement joins TRBV20-1 to TRBJ2-5; D tentatively reads TRBD1 or TRBD2 (5 bases each). The V gene's germline CDR1 is DFQATT and CDR2 SNEGSKA (reference sequence). The germline V and J ends were trimmed by 6 bases and 3 bases, with 14 bases remaining between them. This CDR3 has 13 residues. Here the CDR3 DNA reads TGCAGTGCGAACCGGGACGGAGAAGAGACCCAGTACTTC. It specifies CSANRDGEETQYF.

This clonotype was counted ten times or more. This CDR3 reads CSVDLRGSTEAFF. CDR3 in DNA: TGCAGCGTTGACCTCAGGGGTTCCACTGAAGCTTTCTTT. This sequence joins TRBV29-1 and TRBJ1-1; tentatively, D is TRBD1 (6 bases). The CDR3 runs 13 residues. From germline, CDR1 is SQVTM and CDR2 ANQGSEA. Trimming removed 3 bases at V and 4 bases at J, with 12 bases between.

V and J are TRBV29-1 and TRBJ2-5; D may be TRBD2 (5 bases). The V end lost 0 bases, the J end lost 3 bases, and 8 bases lay between the germline ends. This CDR3 spans 13 amino acids. Germline V lookup: CDR1 SQVTM, CDR2 ANQGSEA. CDR3 loop: CSVEEGLEETQYF. DNA of the CDR3: TGCAGCGTTGAAGAAGGACTGGAAGAGACCCAGTACTTC.

The chain has TRBV10-3 and TRBJ1-2; TRBD1 matches at 11 bases. V was clipped by 6 bases and J by 4 bases; unmatched bases: 7. Germline V gene data show CDR1 as ENHRY and CDR2 as SYGVKD. The CDR3 totals 15 residues. The CDR3 loop is CAISEGTGGSYGYTF. In DNA, the CDR3 is TGTGCCATCAGCGAAGGGACAGGGGGGTCCTATGGCTACACCTTC.

V and J are TRBV19 and TRBJ2-2; 7 positions match TRBD1. Trimming took 4 bases from V and 8 from J; bases not matched to a gene: 1. CDR1 LNHDA and CDR2 SQIVND come from the germline V gene (reference sequence). This CDR3 contains 12 residues. DNA for the CDR3: TGTGCCAGTAGTAAGGGACAGGGGGAGCTGTTTTTT. Its protein product is CASSKGQGELFF.

This clonotype has just a few counts. The chain recombines TRBV7-2 with TRBJ2-6; TRBD1 or TRBD2 may be the D gene (6 bases each). Trimming removed 0 bases from V and 2 bases from J, with 17 bases in between. The CDR3 is 19 residues long. CDR1 is SGHTA and CDR2 is FQGNSA in the germline V gene. The chain's CDR3 is CASSLATPGDFAGANVLTF. For the CDR3, the DNA is TGTGCCAGCAGCTTAGCGACCCCAGGGGACTTTGCTGGGGCCAACGTCCTGACTTTC.

As regards this clonotype: A read error may be the cause here, since a much bigger clone is one base away. The chain joins TRBV7-8 to TRBJ1-1, with TRBD1 matching 7 bases. Germline V gives CDR1 SGHVS, CDR2 FQNEAQ. The CDR3 spans 14 residues. CDR3 protein: CASSNGQVRPEALF. CDR3 DNA: TGTGCCAGCAGCAATGGACAGGTTCGTCCTGAAGCTCTCTTT. The variable domain in full, completed from reference TRBV7-8 and TRBJ1-1, reads GAGVSQSPRYKVAKRGQDVALRCDPISGHVSLFWYQQALGQGPEFLTYFQNEAQLDKSGLPSDRFFAERPEGSVSTLKIQRTQQEDSAVYLCASSNGQVRPEALFGQGTRLTVV.

This clonotype was observed a few times. The gene calls are TRBV19 and TRBJ2-4; 8 bases agree with TRBD2. This CDR3 is built from 15 residues. Trimming at V came to 1 base and at J to 5 bases, leaving 4 bases not matched to a gene. Germline loops: CDR1 LNHDA, CDR2 SQIVND (reference sequence). CDR3 bases: TGTGCCAGTAGTATAGTAGCGGGAATCCAAAACATTCAGTACTTC. Its protein product is CASSIVAGIQNIQYF.

Remarks on this clonotype: A read error is possible here, since a much larger clone lies one base away. The chain recombines TRBV10-3 with TRBJ1-3; possibly TRBD1 for D (5 bases). The germline V gene has CDR1 ENHRY and CDR2 SYGVKD. The CDR3 extends over 15 amino acids. The V end lost 4 bases, the J end lost 4 bases, and 14 bases lay between the germline ends. The DNA for the CDR3 is TGTGCCATCAGTGCCCCCGGCAGGGAAGGAAACACCATATATTTT. Its translation: CAISAPGREGNTIYF.

The chain is built from TRBV6-2 or TRBV6-3 and TRBJ1-6; perhaps TRBD1 as D (5 bases). The CDR3 sequence is 15 residues long. CDR1 MNHEY and CDR2 SVGEGT come from the germline V gene. V was pared by 11 bases and J by 9 bases, with 23 bases between. The CDR3 protein is CARKGGRQRGSPLHF. In DNA form, the CDR3 reads TGTGCCCGCAAGGGAGGCCGACAGAGAGGTTCACCCCTCCACTTT.

This clonotype has a count of ten or more. V usage is TRBV7-9 and J usage is TRBJ1-6, with 9 bases that match TRBD1. After removal of 4 bases from V and 8 bases from J, the junction contained 9 bases not matched to a gene. In germline, CDR1 is SEHNR, CDR2 FQNEAQ (reference sequence). CDR3 length equals 16 residues. In DNA form, the CDR3 reads TGTGCCAGCAGCTACATCCCGGGACAGGGTGATTCACCCCTCCACTTT. This gives the protein CASSYIPGQGDSPLHF.